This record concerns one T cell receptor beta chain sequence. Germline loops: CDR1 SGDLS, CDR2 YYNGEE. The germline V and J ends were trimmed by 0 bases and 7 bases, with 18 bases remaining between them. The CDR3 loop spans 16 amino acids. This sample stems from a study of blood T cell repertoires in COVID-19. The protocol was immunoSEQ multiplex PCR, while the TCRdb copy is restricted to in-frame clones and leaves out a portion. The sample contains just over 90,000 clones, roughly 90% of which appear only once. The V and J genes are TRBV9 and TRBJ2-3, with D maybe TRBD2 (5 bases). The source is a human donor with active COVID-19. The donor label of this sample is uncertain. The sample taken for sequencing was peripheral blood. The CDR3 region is CASSVAGVGGSHTQYF. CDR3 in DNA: TGTGCCAGCAGCGTAGCTGGGGTCGGCGGGTCTCATACGCAGTATTTT.